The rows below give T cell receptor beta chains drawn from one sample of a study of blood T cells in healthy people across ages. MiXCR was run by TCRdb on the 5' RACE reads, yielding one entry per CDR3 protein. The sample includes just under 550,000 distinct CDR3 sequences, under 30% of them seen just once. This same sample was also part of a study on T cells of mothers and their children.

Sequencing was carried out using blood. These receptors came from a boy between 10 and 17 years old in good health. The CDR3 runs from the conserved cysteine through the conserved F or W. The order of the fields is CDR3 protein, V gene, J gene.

CDR3 protein: CASSWIGGSQETQYF
V gene: TRBV5-1
J gene: TRBJ2-5

CDR3 protein: CASSEGPDGYEQYF
V gene: TRBV2
J gene: TRBJ2-7

CDR3 protein: CASSLLGQGAGYTF
V gene: TRBV28
J gene: TRBJ1-2

CDR3 protein: CASSQDKAPNTEAFF
V gene: TRBV4-3
J gene: TRBJ1-1

CDR3 protein: CASSQATGELFF
V gene: TRBV4-3
J gene: TRBJ2-2

CDR3 protein: CASSPAGSEPTGELFF
V gene: TRBV7-2
J gene: TRBJ2-2

CDR3 protein: CASRSDIKRGIQYF
V gene: TRBV28
J gene: TRBJ2-4

CDR3 protein: CASSFPDPQETQYF
V gene: TRBV5-6
J gene: TRBJ2-5

CDR3 protein: CASSRPGQKNYGYTF
V gene: TRBV28
J gene: TRBJ1-2

CDR3 protein: CSAPDPVWPLNPSTGTQYF
V gene: TRBV20-1
J gene: TRBJ2-3

CDR3 protein: CASSAGERSVGEQFF
V gene: TRBV2
J gene: TRBJ2-1

CDR3 protein: CSVGDRLETQYF
V gene: TRBV29-1
J gene: TRBJ2-5

CDR3 protein: CASSLTSGGTYEQYF
V gene: TRBV5-1
J gene: .

CDR3 protein: CASSEVGAQPQHF
V gene: TRBV7-2
J gene: TRBJ1-5

CDR3 protein: CASSRGRGPSTDTQYF
V gene: TRBV7-8
J gene: TRBJ2-3

CDR3 protein: CAISESKPEGTEAFF
V gene: TRBV10-3
J gene: TRBJ1-1

CDR3 protein: CASGGGELFF
V gene: TRBV28
J gene: TRBJ2-2

CDR3 protein: CASSPAYRVNSPLHF
V gene: TRBV27
J gene: TRBJ1-6

CDR3 protein: CASSGTGGNGGYTF
V gene: TRBV12-3/TRBV12-4
J gene: TRBJ1-2

CDR3 protein: CASRPLAGGREQYF
V gene: TRBV28
J gene: TRBJ2-7

CDR3 protein: CASSKRTGVLGYTF
V gene: TRBV21-1
J gene: TRBJ1-2

CDR3 protein: CASSQGSGGINEQFF
V gene: TRBV4-3
J gene: .

CDR3 protein: CASSALPGVYGYTF
V gene: TRBV9
J gene: TRBJ1-2

CDR3 protein: CASSLAPWGRKNTEAFF
V gene: TRBV11-2
J gene: TRBJ1-1

CDR3 protein: CASSQGAEARVSPLHF
V gene: TRBV4-3
J gene: TRBJ1-6

CDR3 protein: CASSSVINTGELFF
V gene: TRBV2
J gene: TRBJ2-2

CDR3 protein: CASSLGVPGDTGELFF
V gene: TRBV12-3/TRBV12-4
J gene: TRBJ2-2

CDR3 protein: CASSVAGVAYNEQFF
V gene: TRBV9
J gene: .